The TCR beta chain described here comes from a study of blood T cell repertoires in COVID-19. This clone came up a few times. Germline V gives CDR1 SQVTM, CDR2 ANQGSEA. The CDR3 spans 18 residues. The V gene lost 3 bases and the J gene lost 2 bases, with 25 bases spanning the gap. Sequencing used immunoSEQ multiplex PCR; TCRdb keeps in-frame clones, though not all of them. Found here are roughly 290,000 clones, around 87% of them singletons; the top ten hold 1.7%. This receptor was taken from a woman aged 18-30 years with acute COVID-19. The chain has TRBV29-1 and TRBJ1-2; TRBD1 is a possible D gene (5 bases). The sequencing input was PBMCs or T cells enriched from blood (not recorded which). DNA of the CDR3: TGCAGCGTTGATTGGTTATCGGGACTCTCGGTGGGGAACTATGGCTACACCTTC. This gives the protein CSVDWLSGLSVGNYGYTF. The full variable domain, completed using reference TRBV29-1 and TRBJ1-2, is SAVISQKPSRDICQRGTSLTIQCQVDSQVTMMFWYRQQPGQSLTLIATANQGSEATYESGFVIDKFPISRPNLTFSTLTVSNMSPEDSSIYLCSVDWLSGLSVGNYGYTFGSGTRLTVV.